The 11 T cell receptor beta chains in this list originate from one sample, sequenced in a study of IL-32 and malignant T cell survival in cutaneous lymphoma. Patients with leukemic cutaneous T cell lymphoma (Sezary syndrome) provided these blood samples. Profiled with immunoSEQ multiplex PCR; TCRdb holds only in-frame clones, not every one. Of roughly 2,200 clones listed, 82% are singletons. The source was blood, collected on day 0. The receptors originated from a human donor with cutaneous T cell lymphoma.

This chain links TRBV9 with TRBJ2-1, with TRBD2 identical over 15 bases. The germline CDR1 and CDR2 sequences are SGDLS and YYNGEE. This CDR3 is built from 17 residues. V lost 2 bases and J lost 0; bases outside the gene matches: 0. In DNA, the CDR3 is TGTGCCAGCAGCGTGGGACTAGCGGGAGGCTCCTACAATGAGCAGTTCTTC. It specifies CASSVGLAGGSYNEQFF.

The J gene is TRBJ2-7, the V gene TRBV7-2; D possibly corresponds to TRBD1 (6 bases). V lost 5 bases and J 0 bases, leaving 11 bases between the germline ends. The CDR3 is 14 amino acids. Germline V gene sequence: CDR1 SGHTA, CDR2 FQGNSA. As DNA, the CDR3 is TGTGCCAGCAGCCCAGGACAGCTCTCCTACGAGCAGTACTTC. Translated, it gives CASSPGQLSYEQYF. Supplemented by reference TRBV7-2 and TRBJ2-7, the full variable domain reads GAGVSQSPSNKVTEKGKDVELRCDPISGHTALYWYRQSLGQGLEFLIYFQGNSAPDKSGLPSDRFSAERTGGSVSTLTIQRTQQEDSAVYLCASSPGQLSYEQYFGPGTRLTVT.

The CDR3 reads CASSDPGQGIYEQYF. CDR3 coding DNA: TGCGCCAGCAGCGACCCGGGACAGGGCATTTACGAGCAGTACTTC. The chain carries TRBV5-1 and TRBJ2-7, with TRBD1 matching over 9 bases. V lost 4 bases to trimming and J lost 4 bases; unmatched junction nucleotides: 9. Germline lookup yields CDR1 SGHRS and CDR2 YFSETQ. This CDR3 has 15 amino acids. Based on the CDR3 plus reference TRBV5-1 and TRBJ2-7, the full variable domain is KAGVTQTPRYLIKTRGQQVTLSCSPISGHRSVSWYQQTPGQGLQFLFEYFSETQRNKGNFPGRFSGRQFSNSRSEMNVSTLELGDSALYLCASSDPGQGIYEQYFGPGTRLTVT.

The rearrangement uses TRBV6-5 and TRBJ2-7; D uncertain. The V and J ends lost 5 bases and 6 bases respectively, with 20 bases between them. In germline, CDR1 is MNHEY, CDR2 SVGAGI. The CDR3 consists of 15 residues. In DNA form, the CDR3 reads TGTGCCAGCAGTCCCGGGCAGCAATCCCAGAGCGAGCAGTACTTC. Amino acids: CASSPGQQSQSEQYF.

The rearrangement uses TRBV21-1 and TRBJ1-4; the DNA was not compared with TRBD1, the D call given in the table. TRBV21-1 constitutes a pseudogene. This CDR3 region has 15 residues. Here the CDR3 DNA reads TGTGCCAGCAGCAAGGGGGACAGGGGGCATGAAAAACTGTTTTTT. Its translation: CASSKGDRGHEKLFF.

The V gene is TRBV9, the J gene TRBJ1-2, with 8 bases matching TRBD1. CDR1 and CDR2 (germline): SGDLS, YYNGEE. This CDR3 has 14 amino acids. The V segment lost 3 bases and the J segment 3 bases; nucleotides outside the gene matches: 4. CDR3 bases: TGTGCCAGCAGCGCCCCGGGACAGGACTATGGCTACACCTTC. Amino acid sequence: CASSAPGQDYGYTF. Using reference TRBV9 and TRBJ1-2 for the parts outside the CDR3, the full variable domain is DSGVTQTPKHLITATGQRVTLRCSPRSGDLSVYWYQQSLDQGLQFLIQYYNGEERAKGNILERFSAQQFPDLHSELNLSSLELGDSALYFCASSAPGQDYGYTFGSGTRLTVV.

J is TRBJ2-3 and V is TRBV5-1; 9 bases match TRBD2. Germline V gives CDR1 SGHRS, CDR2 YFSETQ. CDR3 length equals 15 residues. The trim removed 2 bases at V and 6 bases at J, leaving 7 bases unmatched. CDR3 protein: CASSLVSGGSDTQYF. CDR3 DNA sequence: TGCGCCAGCAGCTTAGTTAGCGGGGGATCGGATACGCAGTATTTT.

The CDR3 sequence: CASSLGQRGYEQYF. Here the CDR3 DNA reads TGTGCCAGCAGCTTAGGGCAGAGAGGCTACGAGCAGTACTTC. This chain uses TRBV13 with TRBJ2-7, with D hard to call. This CDR3 has 14 residues. Per germline, CDR1 PRHDT and CDR2 FYEKMQ (reference sequence). V gave up 0 bases and J gave up 3 bases, with 9 bases separating them.

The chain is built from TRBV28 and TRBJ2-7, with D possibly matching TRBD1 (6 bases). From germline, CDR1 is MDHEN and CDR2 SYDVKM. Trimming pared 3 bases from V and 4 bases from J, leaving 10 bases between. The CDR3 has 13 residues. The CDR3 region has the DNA TGTGCCAGCAGTTTTGGGACACCATACGAGCAGTACTTC. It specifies CASSFGTPYEQYF.

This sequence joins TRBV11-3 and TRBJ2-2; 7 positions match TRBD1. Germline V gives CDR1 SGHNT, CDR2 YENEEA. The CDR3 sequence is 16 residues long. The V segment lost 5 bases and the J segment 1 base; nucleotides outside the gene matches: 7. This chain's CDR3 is CASSAYQGENTGELFF. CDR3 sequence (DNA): TGTGCCAGCAGCGCCTACCAGGGGGAGAACACCGGGGAGCTGTTTTTT.

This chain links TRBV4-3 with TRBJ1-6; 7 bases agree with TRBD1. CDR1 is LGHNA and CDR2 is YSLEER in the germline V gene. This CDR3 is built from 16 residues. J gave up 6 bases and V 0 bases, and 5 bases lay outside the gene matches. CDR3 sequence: CASSQDRTGINSPLHF. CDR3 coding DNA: TGCGCCAGCAGCCAAGACCGGACAGGAATTAATTCACCCCTCCACTTT.